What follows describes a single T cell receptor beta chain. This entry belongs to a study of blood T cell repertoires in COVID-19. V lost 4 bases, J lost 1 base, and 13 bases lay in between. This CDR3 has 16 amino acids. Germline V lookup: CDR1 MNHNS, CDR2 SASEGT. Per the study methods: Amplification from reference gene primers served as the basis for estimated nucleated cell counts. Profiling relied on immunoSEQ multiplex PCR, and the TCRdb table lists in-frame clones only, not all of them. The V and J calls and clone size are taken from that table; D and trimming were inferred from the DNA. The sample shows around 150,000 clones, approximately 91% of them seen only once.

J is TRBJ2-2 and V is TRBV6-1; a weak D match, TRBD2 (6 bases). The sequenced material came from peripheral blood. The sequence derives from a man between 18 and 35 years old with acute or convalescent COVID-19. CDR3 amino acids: CASSVPGEENTGELFF. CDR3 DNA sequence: TGTGCCAGCAGTGTACCGGGAGAGGAGAACACCGGGGAGCTGTTTTTT.